The 27 T cell receptor beta chains listed next were all sequenced from one sample in a study of OX40 agonist ivuxolimab in advanced cancers. The assay was immunoSEQ multiplex PCR, and TCRdb's table has in-frame clones only and misses some. The repertoire holds about 79,000 clones, with 90% to 95% as singletons. The sample was CD4+ or CD8+ T cells sorted from blood, taken in a trial of the OX40 agonist ivuxolimab. The receptor set was obtained from an adult with an advanced solid tumor such as melanoma, head and neck, liver or kidney cancer.

The chain uses TRBV28 and TRBJ1-2, with D unresolved. Deletions cut 6 bases from V and 5 bases from J, with 16 bases between. Looked up from germline, CDR1 is MDHEN and CDR2 is SYDVKM. The CDR3 extends over 14 amino acids. CDR3 amino acids: CASSRVGIQYGYTF. CDR3 DNA: TGTGCCAGCAGCCGCGTGGGGATACAATATGGCTACACCTTC.

The J gene is TRBJ1-4, the V gene TRBV7-8; D unclear. Looked up from germline, CDR1 is SGHVS and CDR2 is FQNEAQ. V was cut by 5 bases and J by 0 bases, with 13 bases left in between. The CDR3 is made up of 16 amino acids. The CDR3 here is CASSAKAFATNEKLFF. The CDR3, as DNA: TGTGCCAGCAGCGCTAAAGCATTTGCAACTAATGAAAAACTGTTTTTT.

The CDR3 here is CASSQTRTGELFF. The CDR3 DNA sequence: TGCGCCAGCAGCCAGACTAGGACCGGGGAGCTGTTTTTT. This chain connects TRBV4-1 to TRBJ2-2; D is perhaps TRBD2 (6 bases). Germline values: CDR1 MGHRA, CDR2 YSYEKL. This CDR3 region has 13 residues. V shed 3 bases and J shed 5 bases, with 7 bases lying between them.

The chain has TRBV11-2 and TRBJ2-3, with a possible D match to TRBD2 (6 bases). V shed 5 bases and J shed 1 base, with 13 bases lying between them. Germline V gene sequence: CDR1 SGHAT, CDR2 FQNNGV. CDR3 length: 15 amino acids. In nucleotides, the CDR3 is TGTGCCAGCAGCCTTGGGGCTAGCGGCACAGATACGCAGTATTTT. Its translation: CASSLGASGTDTQYF.

This chain joins TRBV5-4 and TRBJ1-1; D is perhaps TRBD1 (5 bases). Germline CDR1 and CDR2: SGHNT and YYREEE (reference sequence). V was clipped by 4 bases and J by 5 bases, with 15 bases between them. CDR3 length: 14 amino acids. Written as DNA, the CDR3 is TGTGCCAGCAGCGCCCCGGGACTGACGACTGAAGCTTTCTTT. Translation: CASSAPGLTTEAFF.

Points on this clone: This specimen includes other DNA sequences encoding the same CDR3. CDR3 bases: TGTGCCAGCAGTGAAGGTAGAAACACTGAAGCTTTCTTT. This encodes CASSEGRNTEAFF. This chain joins TRBV6-4 and TRBJ1-1; D not resolved. This CDR3 has 13 residues. Germline V gives CDR1 MRHNA, CDR2 SNTAGT. Trimming shortened V by 3 bases and J by 2 bases, and 7 bases separated the two germline ends.

The count of this clone is one. V gene TRBV9 combines with J gene TRBJ2-7, with D unresolved. The CDR3 is 13 residues long. The germline gives CDR1 SGDLS, CDR2 YYNGEE. The V gene lost 3 bases and the J gene lost 1 base, with 8 bases spanning the gap. In nucleotides, the CDR3 is TGTGCCAGCAGCGACTCCAATTCCTACGAGCAGTACTTC. Residues: CASSDSNSYEQYF.

In DNA form, the CDR3 reads TGCGCCAGCAGCCAATCGGTCCGGGACGGAGACAATGAGCAGTTCTTC. It translates to CASSQSVRDGDNEQFF. The chain has TRBV4-1 and TRBJ2-1; perhaps D is TRBD1 or TRBD2 (5 bases each). The V end was cut by 2 bases, the J end by 5 bases, with 16 bases between. The germline gives CDR1 MGHRA, CDR2 YSYEKL. There are 16 residues in the CDR3.

The chain carries TRBV29-1 and TRBJ2-3; the D is unclear. This CDR3 contains 11 residues. Trimming stripped 2 bases from V and 4 bases from J, with 4 bases between. Germline CDR1 is SQVTM and CDR2 is ANQGSEA. The CDR3: CSVENPDTQYF. CDR3 DNA sequence: TGCAGCGTTGAAAACCCAGATACGCAGTATTTT.

This sequence joins TRBV29-1 and TRBJ2-7; D might be TRBD1 or TRBD2, each matching 5 bases. This CDR3 contains 17 residues. Looked up from germline, CDR1 is SQVTM and CDR2 is ANQGSEA. Trimming pared 1 base from V and 0 bases from J, leaving 19 bases between. The DNA of the CDR3 is TGCAGCGTTGAAGGTCTCCCGAGCGGTGGGGCCTCCTACGAGCAGTACTTC. It codes for CSVEGLPSGGASYEQYF.

This sequence joins TRBV2 and TRBJ1-3; D is possibly TRBD1 (6 bases). This CDR3 comprises 21 residues. Trimming stripped 0 bases from V and 0 bases from J, with 24 bases between. Germline V lookup: CDR1 SNHLY, CDR2 FYNNEI. CDR3 DNA sequence: TGTGCCAGCAGTGAAGCCTGGAGTGCTGCCAGGGGTGTTCACTCTGGAAACACCATATATTTT. Translating it yields CASSEAWSAARGVHSGNTIYF.

The rearrangement uses TRBV7-9 and TRBJ1-4; D may be TRBD1 (5 bases). V lost 5 bases, J lost 10 bases, and 11 bases lay in between. In germline, CDR1 is SEHNR, CDR2 FQNEAQ (reference sequence). CDR3 length: 12 residues. The CDR3 reads CASSLGQGKLFF. CDR3 sequence (DNA): TGTGCCAGCAGCCTGGGGCAAGGAAAACTGTTTTTT. The full variable domain, its missing parts supplied by reference TRBV7-9 and TRBJ1-4, is DTGVSQNPRHKITKRGQNVTFRCDPISEHNRLYWYRQTLGQGPEFLTYFQNEAQLEKSRLLSDRFSAERPKGSFSTLEIQRTEQGDSAMYLCASSLGQGKLFFGSGTQLSVL.

The chain employs TRBV30 and TRBJ2-5, with unresolved D. The V gene lost 6 bases and the J gene lost 5 bases, with 19 bases spanning the gap. The CDR3 has 14 amino acids. Germline V gene lookup returns CDR1 GTSNPN and CDR2 SVGIG (reference sequence). CDR3 in DNA: TGTGCCTGTCACCCCTGGAGAACCAGGGAGACCCAGTACTTC. Encoded protein: CACHPWRTRETQYF.

The chain links TRBV28 to TRBJ1-1; D gene uncertain. Germline CDR1 and CDR2: MDHEN and SYDVKM. The CDR3 is 14 residues long. Trimming pared 1 base from V and 1 base from J, leaving 7 bases between. Here the CDR3 reads CASSLLDRNTEAFF. CDR3 DNA: TGTGCCAGCAGTTTATTGGATAGGAACACTGAAGCTTTCTTT.

V is TRBV6-6 and J is TRBJ1-2, with TRBD1 matching over 8 bases. Trimming at V came to 5 bases and at J to 3 bases, leaving 5 bases not matched to a gene. CDR3 size: 14 residues. Germline V gives CDR1 MNHNY, CDR2 SVGAGI (reference sequence). CDR3 in amino acids: CASSRPGQDYGYTF. CDR3 sequence (DNA): TGTGCCAGCAGTCGTCCGGGACAGGACTATGGCTACACCTTC.

The chain uses TRBV5-4 and TRBJ2-4; 10 bases align to TRBD1. Germline trimming cut 3 bases from V and 1 base from J; bases unmatched to any gene: 10. The CDR3 totals 18 residues. Germline CDR1 and CDR2: SGHNT and YYREEE (reference sequence). CDR3 region: CASSYRQGARWAKNIQYF. CDR3 sequence (DNA): TGTGCCAGCAGCTACAGACAGGGGGCTAGGTGGGCCAAAAACATTCAGTACTTC. The full variable domain, rest sourced from reference TRBV5-4 and TRBJ2-4, is ETGVTQSPTHLIKTRGQQVTLRCSSQSGHNTVSWYQQALGQGPQFIFQYYREEENGRGNFPPRFSGLQFPNYSSELNVNALELDDSALYLCASSYRQGARWAKNIQYFGAGTRLSVL.

This chain links TRBV6-5 with TRBJ2-3, with no clear D. V was pared by 4 bases and J by 4 bases, with 6 bases between. Per the germline V gene, CDR1 is MNHEY and CDR2 is SVGAGI. The CDR3 is 12 residues long. The DNA of the CDR3 is TGTGCCAGCAGTTCCTTGTCAGATACGCAGTATTTT. Its protein product is CASSSLSDTQYF.

With respect to this clone: The sample carries other DNA sequences with the same CDR3. This rearrangement joins TRBV6-5 to TRBJ2-7; D assignment may be TRBD1 or TRBD2 (5 bases each). CDR1 MNHEY and CDR2 SVGAGI come from the germline V gene. Deletions cut 8 bases from V and 2 bases from J, with 13 bases between. The CDR3 totals 13 residues. The CDR3 DNA sequence: TGTGCCAGCTCCGGGACGGGGACCTACGAGCAGTACTTC. This gives the protein CASSGTGTYEQYF.

The chain recombines TRBV27 with TRBJ2-2; 12 nucleotides line up with TRBD2. The V gene's germline CDR1 is MNHEY and CDR2 SMNVEV (reference sequence). The V and J ends lost 7 bases and 7 bases, in that order; junction bases with no gene match: 10. CDR3 size: 16 residues. The CDR3 protein is CASTLAGGLSGGELFF. The CDR3 DNA sequence: TGTGCCAGCACCCTAGCGGGAGGGCTGTCGGGCGGGGAGCTGTTTTTT.

The genes are TRBV30 and TRBJ2-7, with 9 bases matching TRBD1. The CDR3 runs 15 residues. Germline CDR1 and CDR2: GTSNPN and SVGIG (reference sequence). V lost 1 base to trimming and J lost 5 bases; unmatched junction nucleotides: 9. The CDR3 DNA sequence: TGTGCCTGGAGTGCAGGACAGGGGAAGGTGAACGAGCAGTACTTC. This gives the protein CAWSAGQGKVNEQYF. Full variable domain (missing parts from reference TRBV30 and TRBJ2-7): SQTIHQWPATLVQPVGSPLSLECTVEGTSNPNLYWYRQAAGRGLQLLFYSVGIGQISSEVPQNLSASRPQDRQFILSSKKLLLSDSGFYLCAWSAGQGKVNEQYFGPGTRLTVT.

The V and J genes are TRBV7-9 and TRBJ2-2; 7 bases line up with TRBD2. CDR1 is SEHNR, CDR2 FQNEAQ, per germline (reference sequence). The V segment lost 0 bases and the J segment 4 bases; nucleotides outside the gene matches: 11. The CDR3 consists of 18 residues. CDR3 sequence (DNA): TGTGCCAGCAGCTTAGCATCGGCGGGGGTGCGTGGCACCGGGGAGCTGTTTTTT. Translating it yields CASSLASAGVRGTGELFF. The full variable domain, with the rest looked up from reference TRBV7-9 and TRBJ2-2, is DTGVSQNPRHKITKRGQNVTFRCDPISEHNRLYWYRQTLGQGPEFLTYFQNEAQLEKSRLLSDRFSAERPKGSFSTLEIQRTEQGDSAMYLCASSLASAGVRGTGELFFGEGSRLTVL.

This chain connects TRBV6-1 to TRBJ1-5; D might be TRBD1 (5 bases). CDR1 MNHNS and CDR2 SASEGT come from the germline V gene. The V gene lost 1 base and the J gene lost 5 bases, with 12 bases spanning the gap. This CDR3 has 15 amino acids. The CDR3 DNA reads TGTGCCAGCAGTGAAGGCGGGGGTGGTTATCAGCCCCAGCATTTT. Translated, it gives CASSEGGGGYQPQHF.

The rearrangement uses TRBV9 and TRBJ2-1; D is perhaps TRBD2 (6 bases). Between the trimmed V and J ends, which lost 4 bases and 0 bases, there was a span of 14 bases. Germline values: CDR1 SGDLS, CDR2 YYNGEE. The CDR3 has 16 residues. The CDR3 DNA follows: TGTGCCAGCAGCCCCAAAACAGCGGGCTCCTACAATGAGCAGTTCTTC. This gives the protein CASSPKTAGSYNEQFF.

The rearrangement joins TRBV7-8 to TRBJ2-1; 9 positions match TRBD1. The germline CDR1 and CDR2 sequences are SGHVS and FQNEAQ. The trim removed 1 base at V and 4 bases at J, leaving 2 bases unmatched. CDR3 length: 15 residues. CDR3 sequence reads: CASSLGDRVYNEQFF. DNA of the CDR3: TGTGCCAGCAGCTTAGGGGACAGGGTTTACAATGAGCAGTTCTTC.

The rearrangement joins TRBV4-2 to TRBJ2-7; the match to TRBD1 covers 10 bases. The V gene end was trimmed by 0 bases and the J gene end by 2 bases; junction bases not matched to a gene: 4. The CDR3 is 16 residues long. From germline, CDR1 is LGHNA and CDR2 YNFKEQ. CDR3 nucleotides: TGTGCCAGCAGCCAAGAGGGGACAGGGGAAACCTACGAGCAGTACTTC. It codes for CASSQEGTGETYEQYF.

This chain links TRBV7-9 with TRBJ2-1, with D unresolved. V dropped 2 bases and J dropped 6 bases, with 5 bases sitting between them. The germline gives CDR1 SEHNR, CDR2 FQNEAQ (reference sequence). CDR3 length: 12 residues. In nucleotides, the CDR3 is TGTGCCAGCAGCTTACCCCTCAATGAGCAGTTCTTC. This translates into CASSLPLNEQFF.

The chain combines TRBV4-3 with TRBJ2-7; no definite D call. Trimming took 0 bases from V and 3 from J, leaving 6 bases between them. This CDR3 has 13 residues. Germline V gene sequence: CDR1 LGHNA, CDR2 YSLEER. The CDR3 region has the DNA TGCGCCAGCAGCCAAGACAGGTTCTACGAGCAGTACTTC. It codes for CASSQDRFYEQYF.